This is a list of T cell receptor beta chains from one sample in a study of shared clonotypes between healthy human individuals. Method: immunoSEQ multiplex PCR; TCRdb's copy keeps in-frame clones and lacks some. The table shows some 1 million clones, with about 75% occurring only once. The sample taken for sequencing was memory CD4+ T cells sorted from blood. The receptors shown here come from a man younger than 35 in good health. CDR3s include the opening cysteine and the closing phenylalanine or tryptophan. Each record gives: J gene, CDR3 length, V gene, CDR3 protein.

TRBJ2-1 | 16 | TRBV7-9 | CASSSPITSSYNEQFF
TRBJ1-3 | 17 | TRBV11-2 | CASSLVPDRVSGNTIYF
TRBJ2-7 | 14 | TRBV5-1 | CASSPGTGERGSYF
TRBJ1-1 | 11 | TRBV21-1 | CPGRFLVEAFF
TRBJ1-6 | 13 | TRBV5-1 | CASRAGEDSPLHF
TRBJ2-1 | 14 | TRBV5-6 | CATRQRTVPNEQFF
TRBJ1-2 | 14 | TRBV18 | CASSPPAQDYGYTF
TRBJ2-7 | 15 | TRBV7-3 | CASSLTSGNLYEQYF
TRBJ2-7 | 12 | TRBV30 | CAWAGTGGQQYF
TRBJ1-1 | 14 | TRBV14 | CASSEQGGITEAFF
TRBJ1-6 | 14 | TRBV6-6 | CASSYFYGGSPLHF
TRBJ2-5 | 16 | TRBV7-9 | CASSPSSAGGPETQYF
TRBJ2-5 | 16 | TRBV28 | CASSSSTSASQETQYF
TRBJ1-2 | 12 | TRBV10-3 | CAIKGPNYGYTF
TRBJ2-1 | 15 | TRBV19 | CASSISRFSYNEQFF
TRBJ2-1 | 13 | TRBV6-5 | CASSYSGSNEQFF
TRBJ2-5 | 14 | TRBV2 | CASSADRAQETQYF
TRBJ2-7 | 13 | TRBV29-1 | CSASRGTVYEQYF
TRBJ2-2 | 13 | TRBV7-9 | CASSRAQAGELFF
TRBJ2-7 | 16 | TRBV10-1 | CAPFKCLRGVSHEQYF
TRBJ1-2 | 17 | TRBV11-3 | CASSPPRDREVSYGYTF
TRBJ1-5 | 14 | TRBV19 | CASTQTGINQPQHF
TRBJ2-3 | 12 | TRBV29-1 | CSVRADGDTQYF
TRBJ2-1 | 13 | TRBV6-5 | CASSLAGGGEQFF
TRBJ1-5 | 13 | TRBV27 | CASSLTGNQPQHF
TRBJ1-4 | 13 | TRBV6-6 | CASSYIFSEKLFF
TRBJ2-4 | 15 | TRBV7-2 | CASSQRLAGENIQYF
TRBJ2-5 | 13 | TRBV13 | CASSSQGGETQYF
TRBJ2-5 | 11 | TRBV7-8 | CASSSERPQYF
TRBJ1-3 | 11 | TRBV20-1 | CSAKARNTIYF
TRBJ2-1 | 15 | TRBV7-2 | CASSLNSKRESEQFF
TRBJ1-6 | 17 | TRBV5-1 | CASRGAQGSSYNSPLHF
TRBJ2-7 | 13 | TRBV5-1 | CASRLAGDYEQYF
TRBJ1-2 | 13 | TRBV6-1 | CASSDRGDYGYTF
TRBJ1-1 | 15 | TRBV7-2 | CASSLVTGMNTEAFF
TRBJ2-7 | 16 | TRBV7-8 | CARPPVGTGDPYEQYF
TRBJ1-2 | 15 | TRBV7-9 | CASSLGSVQGGGYTF
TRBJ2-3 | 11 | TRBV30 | CAWSVSGTQYF
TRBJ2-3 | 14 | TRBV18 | CASSPQLSTDTQYF
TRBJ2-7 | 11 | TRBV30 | CAWSSSYEQYF
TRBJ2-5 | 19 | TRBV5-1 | CASSFDPRYGTLFQETQYF
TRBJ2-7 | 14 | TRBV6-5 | CASSYKREKYEQYF
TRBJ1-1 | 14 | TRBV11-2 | CASLMDRANTEAFF
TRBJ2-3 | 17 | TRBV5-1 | CASSRPPGTGVTDTQYF
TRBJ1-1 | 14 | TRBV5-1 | CASSLRGSGTEAFF
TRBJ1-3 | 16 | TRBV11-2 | CASSLEAALTGNTIYF
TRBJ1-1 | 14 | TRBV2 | CASSARASNTEAFF
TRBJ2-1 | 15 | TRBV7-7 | CASSPGTSGSLEQFF
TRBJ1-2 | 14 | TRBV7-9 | CASSLALPASGYTF
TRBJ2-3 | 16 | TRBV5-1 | CASSSGLAGDTDTQYF
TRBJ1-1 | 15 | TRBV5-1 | CASSLGGTGSTEAFF
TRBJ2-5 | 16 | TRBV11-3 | CASSLRLSGQQETQYF
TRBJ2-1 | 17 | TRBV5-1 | CASRRGYGTGGNNEQFF
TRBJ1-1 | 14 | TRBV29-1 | CSVARQGGRTEAFF
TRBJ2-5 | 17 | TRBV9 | CASSGTLAGGGQETQYF
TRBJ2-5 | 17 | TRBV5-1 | CASSLGVKGSGEETQYF
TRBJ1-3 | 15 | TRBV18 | CASSPRASSGNTIYF
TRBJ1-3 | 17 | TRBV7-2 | CASSLQQGPSSGNTIYF
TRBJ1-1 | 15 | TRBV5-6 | CASSWDRRVGTEAFF
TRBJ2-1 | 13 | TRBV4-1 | CASSLTQGHEQFF